This T cell receptor (beta chain) was identified in a study of blood T cell repertoires in COVID-19. Study context: Italy, Spain and the United States were the sources of the convalescent and acute COVID-19 samples. From T cells, B-cell-depleted T cells, or PBMCs came the material, which was cDNA or gDNA.

Recruits, aged 18 to 89 years, lived in 24 US areas. Clinical history reported by participants formed the basis on which cohorts were assigned. Sequenced by immunoSEQ multiplex PCR; TCRdb stores in-frame clones only, minus some. Here the sample spans roughly 250,000 clones, roughly 87% being singletons. Trimming removed 5 bases at V and 7 bases at J, with 11 bases between. This CDR3 is 13 amino acids long. CDR1 and CDR2 from the germline V gene are MDHEN and SYDVKM. V and J are TRBV28 and TRBJ2-2; D is undetermined. Sequences were obtained from PBMCs or T cells enriched from blood (not recorded which). The source is a woman aged 25 to 39 with acute COVID-19. CDR3 nucleotides: TGTGCCAGCAGTATTGGTAGAGGCGGGGAGCTGTTTTTT. This sequence encodes CASSIGRGGELFF. Full variable domain (remainder filled in from reference TRBV28 and TRBJ2-2): DVKVTQSSRYLVKRTGEKVFLECVQDMDHENMFWYRQDPGLGLRLIYFSYDVKMKEKGDIPEGYSVSREKKERFSLILESASTNQTSMYLCASSIGRGGELFFGEGSRLTVL.